Following are 8 T cell receptor beta chains from one sample sequenced in a study of T cell responses to AZD1222 COVID-19 vaccine. The assay was immunoSEQ multiplex PCR, and TCRdb's table has in-frame clones only and misses some. The data show tens of thousands of clones, 65% to 80% seen once. The material was peripheral blood, obtained 28 days after the second AZD1222 dose. The origin of the receptors is an adult who received the AZD1222 COVID-19 vaccine.

The chain uses TRBV28 and TRBJ1-2; 8 bases line up with TRBD1. The CDR3 totals 15 residues. The germline V gene encodes CDR1 MDHEN and CDR2 SYDVKM. With V trimmed by 5 bases and J by 3 bases, 8 bases remained unmatched. The CDR3, as DNA: TGTGCCAGCAGTGATCGGACAGGGAATGACTATGGCTACACCTTC. Protein: CASSDRTGNDYGYTF.

In its sample, this clone was seen a few times. V and J are TRBV6-5 and TRBJ2-1, with unresolved D. The germline V and J ends were trimmed by 7 bases and 7 bases, with 11 bases remaining between them. This CDR3 spans 12 amino acids. Germline CDR1 is MNHEY and CDR2 is SVGAGI. The chain's CDR3 is CASTRRVNEQFF. The CDR3 nucleotides read TGTGCCAGCACCCGAAGGGTGAATGAGCAGTTCTTC.

This chain joins TRBV14 and TRBJ1-4; D gene unclear. V lost 1 base and J lost 0, with 12 bases in between. The CDR3 consists of 17 residues. From germline, CDR1 is SGHDN and CDR2 FVKESK. CDR3 protein: CASSQGNRIATNEKLFF. DNA of the CDR3: TGTGCCAGCAGCCAAGGAAATAGAATTGCAACTAATGAAAAACTGTTTTTT.

This clone appeared once. The V gene is TRBV28, the J gene TRBJ2-7; 12 bases align to TRBD1. CDR3 size: 20 residues. The J segment lost 3 bases and the V segment lost 5 bases, leaving 20 bases of the junction unmatched. The germline CDR1 and CDR2 sequences are MDHEN and SYDVKM. CDR3 sequence: CASSSEFYSGTGGAGYEQYF. CDR3 DNA sequence: TGTGCCAGCAGTAGCGAATTTTATTCCGGGACAGGGGGCGCGGGCTACGAGCAGTACTTC.

This chain connects TRBV2 to TRBJ1-4; D is undetermined. The CDR3 covers 14 residues. The ends were cut back, 5 bases at V and 0 bases at J, with 7 bases in the middle. Germline V CDR1 and CDR2: SNHLY, FYNNEI. The CDR3 nucleotides read TGTGCCAGCAGTAAAGGAGCAACTAATGAAAAACTGTTTTTT. It translates to CASSKGATNEKLFF.

The gene calls are TRBV11-3 and TRBJ2-5; TRBD2 matches at 7 bases. The CDR3 contains 14 residues. V trimming: 5 bases; J trimming: 2 bases; junction bases outside the gene matches: 5. CDR1 and CDR2 from the germline V gene are SGHNT and YENEEA. The CDR3 DNA follows: TGTGCCAGCAGCACCCGGACTAGACAAGAGACCCAGTACTTC. It specifies CASSTRTRQETQYF.

This chain links TRBV6-1 with TRBJ2-5; D is possibly TRBD1 or TRBD2 (7 bases each). The V gene lost 1 base and the J gene lost 10 bases, with 19 bases spanning the gap. The CDR3 consists of 15 residues. Per the germline V gene, CDR1 is MNHNS and CDR2 is SASEGT. CDR3 residues: CASSEGWEGATSQYF. The CDR3 DNA sequence: TGTGCCAGCAGTGAAGGGTGGGAGGGGGCGACGAGCCAGTACTTC.

The J gene is TRBJ1-3, the V gene TRBV15, with D unclear. The germline gives CDR1 LNHNV, CDR2 YYDKDF (reference sequence). Trimming cost V 0 bases and J 2 bases, with 8 bases left between them. The CDR3 totals 15 residues. The CDR3 protein is CATSRDVGTGNTIYF. DNA for the CDR3: TGTGCCACCAGCAGAGATGTGGGGACTGGAAACACCATATATTTT. The whole variable domain, filled in from reference TRBV15 and TRBJ1-3, reads DAMVIQNPRYQVTQFGKPVTLSCSQTLNHNVMYWYQQKSSQAPKLLFHYYDKDFNNEADTPDNFQSRRPNTSFCFLDIRSPGLGDTAMYLCATSRDVGTGNTIYFGEGSWLTVV.